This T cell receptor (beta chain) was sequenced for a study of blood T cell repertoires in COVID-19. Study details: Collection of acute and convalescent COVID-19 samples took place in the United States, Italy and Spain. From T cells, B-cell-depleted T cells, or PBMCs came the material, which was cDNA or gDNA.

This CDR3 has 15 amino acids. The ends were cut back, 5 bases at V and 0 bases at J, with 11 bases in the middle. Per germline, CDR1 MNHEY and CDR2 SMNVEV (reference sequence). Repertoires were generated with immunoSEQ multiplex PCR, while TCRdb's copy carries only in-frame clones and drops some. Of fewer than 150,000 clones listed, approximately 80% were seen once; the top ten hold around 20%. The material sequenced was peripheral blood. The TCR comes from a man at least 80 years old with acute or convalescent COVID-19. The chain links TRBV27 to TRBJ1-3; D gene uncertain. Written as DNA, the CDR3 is TGTGCCAGCAGTGAAACTTGGGCCTCTGGAAACACCATATATTTT. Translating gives CASSETWASGNTIYF.